These T cell receptor beta chains were read from a single sample in a study of circulating CD8 cells and anti-PD-1 response in melanoma. TCRdb reanalysed the reads using MiXCR and keeps one entry per CDR3 protein. The sample consists of about 1,100 distinct CDR3 sequences, 7% to 9% of them appearing once. The sample was CD8+ T cells from PBMCs, taken at baseline or after one month of anti-PD-1 therapy (not recorded which). These receptors were taken from a human donor with melanoma. The CDR3 runs from the conserved cysteine through the conserved F or W. A D gene is named only where the DNA matches it firmly. The size field is filled for only some rows; it gives once, few, many or a size class.

TRBD1 TRBJ2-7 TRBV28 large TGTGCCAGCTCGTCTCGGGACAGGGGTTACGAGCAGTACTTC CASSSRDRGYEQYF
- TRBJ2-3 TRBV2 medium-sized TGTGCCAGCATCGGGCACACAGATACGCAGTATTTT CASIGHTDTQYF
TRBD1 TRBJ2-7 TRBV29-1 medium-sized TGCAGCGTCGAACAGGGGACCTCCTACGAGCAGTACTTC CSVEQGTSYEQYF
TRBD1 TRBJ2-7 TRBV27 large TGTGCCAGCAGCGGGACAGGGGGGGGCTACGAGCAGTACTTC CASSGTGGGYEQYF
TRBD1 TRBJ2-3 TRBV4-1 large TGCGCCAGCAGCCAAGGCCAGGGGGGCACAGATACGCAGTATTTT CASSQGQGGTDTQYF
- TRBJ2-4 TRBV2 medium-sized TGTGCCAGCAGTGTGGGCGGGGGCGACCCCTTAGCCAAAAACATTCAGTACTTC CASSVGGGDPLAKNIQYF
- TRBJ2-7 TRBV28 large TGTGCCAGCAGTTTACCCCATCTGGGGGATTACGAGCAGTACTTC CASSLPHLGDYEQYF
TRBD1 TRBJ2-7 TRBV11-2 large TGTGCCAGCAGCTTGAGTTCTGCCGGGACAGGGGCATCCGAGCAGTACTTC CASSLSSAGTGASEQYF
TRBD1 TRBJ1-5 TRBV19 large TGTGCCAGTAGTATCATTTCGACAGGGGGAGGCAATCAGCCCCAGCATTTT CASSIISTGGGNQPQHF
- TRBJ2-1 TRBV2 medium-sized TGTGCCAGCAGTCCCGGGGGACCTACAACCCGCAATGAGCAGTTCTTC CASSPGGPTTRNEQFF
TRBD1 TRBJ1-1 TRBV19 - TGTGCCACACTCCGGGACAGGGGCGGCACTGAAGCTTTCTTT CATLRDRGGTEAFF
- TRBJ2-5 TRBV19 medium-sized TGTGCCAGTAGTTCGGGACCGTTGGGAGAGACCCAGTACTTC CASSSGPLGETQYF
- TRBJ2-7 TRBV10-3 medium-sized TGTGCCATCAGTGAGCCCGAGGGACACGAGCAGTACTTC CAISEPEGHEQYF
TRBD1 TRBJ2-7 TRBV2 large TGTGCCAGCAGTCTCGAGACAGGGATCGGCGAGCAGTACTTC CASSLETGIGEQYF
- TRBJ1-5 TRBV19 medium-sized TGTGCCAGCCGCCTCGGGCCCCAGCATTTT CASRLGPQHF
- TRBJ2-3 TRBV27 medium-sized TGTGCCAGCAGTTTAGTGGGGGGTCCCCCAGATACGCAGTATTTT CASSLVGGPPDTQYF
- TRBJ2-1 TRBV28 large TGTGCCAGCAGCAATGAGCAGTTCTTC CASSNEQFF
- TRBJ2-7 TRBV28 large TGTGCCAGCGGAGTTGCGTCCACCTACGAGCAGTACTTC CASGVASTYEQYF
TRBD1 TRBJ2-3 TRBV19 medium-sized TGTGCCAGTTGGGGACAGGGTATGACAGATACGCAGTATTTT CASWGQGMTDTQYF
- TRBJ2-3 TRBV24-1 large TGTGCCACCAGTGATCCCCCCAGGGATAGCACAGATACGCAGTATTTT CATSDPPRDSTDTQYF
- TRBJ2-7 TRBV2 large TGTGCCAGCAGTGAATGGGTCGGGGAGGCGGTTGAGCAGTACTTC CASSEWVGEAVEQYF
- TRBJ1-2 TRBV19 medium-sized TGTGCCAGTACTCCCTTGATGGGGTTAGATGGCTACACCTTC CASTPLMGLDGYTF
- TRBJ2-7 TRBV29-1 large TGCAGCGTTGGTGACGGACCCTACGAGCAGTACTTC CSVGDGPYEQYF
- TRBJ1-1 TRBV19 large TGTGCCAGTAGTATATGGCAGGGAAGTGAAGCTTTCTTT CASSIWQGSEAFF
- TRBJ1-5 TRBV7-9 large TGTGCCAGCAGCGAGGTAGGGGCCCTCGGGCAGCCCCAGCATTTT CASSEVGALGQPQHF
- TRBJ1-1 TRBV28 large TGTGCCAGCGGGAATTTCAGGGTAAACGCTGAAGCTTTCTTT CASGNFRVNAEAFF
- TRBJ2-2 TRBV5-1 - TGCGCCAGCAGCCTACCCCCGCAATCGGTTTTT CASSLPPQSVF
- TRBJ2-7 TRBV28 once TGTGCCAGCAGTCTCTCCTACGAGCTGTACTTC CASSLSYELYF
- TRBJ2-2 TRBV28 large TGTGCCAGCAGTTTCAGACTCGAAACCGGGGAGCTGTTTTTT CASSFRLETGELFF
- TRBJ1-1 TRBV19 medium-sized TGTGCCAGTAGTATTTCGGCCAGCTCCCCTCCTGAAGCTTTCTTT CASSISASSPPEAFF
TRBD2 TRBJ2-7 TRBV4-1 few TGCGCCAGCAGCCCCCCAGGGACTAGCTACGAGCAGCACTTC CASSPPGTSYEQHF
- TRBJ2-7 TRBV9 - TGTGCCAGCAGCGTAGGGGGCGAGCAGTACTTC CASSVGGEQYF
- TRBJ2-5 TRBV28 large TGTGCCAGCCTCCGGGGGCGCGAAGAGACCCAGTACTTC CASLRGREETQYF
- TRBJ2-2 TRBV6-4 large TGTGCCAGCAGTGACGCAGGCACCGGGGAGCTGTTTTTT CASSDAGTGELFF
- TRBJ2-7 TRBV21-1 medium-sized TGTGCCAGCAGCAATCGGCGTTTCACGGTTAGCTCCTACGAGCAGTACTTC CASSNRRFTVSSYEQYF
- TRBJ1-5 TRBV27 large TGTGCCAGCAGGGACCTTGGACTAAGCAATCAGCCCCAGCATTTT CASRDLGLSNQPQHF
- TRBJ2-5 TRBV7-2 medium-sized TGTGCCAGCAGCCCCCCAAACCAAGAGACCCAGTACTTC CASSPPNQETQYF
- TRBJ2-1 TRBV19 medium-sized TGTGCCAGTAGTGCGGACTTAAATGAGCAGTTCTTC CASSADLNEQFF
- TRBJ2-2 TRBV19 medium-sized TGTGCCAGTACCAACAGGGTCCCCACCGGGGAGCTGTTTTTT CASTNRVPTGELFF
TRBD2 TRBJ2-3 TRBV20-1 - TGCAGTGCGGACGGACTAGCGGGGGGGCCCCTCCCAGATATTCAGTATTTT CSADGLAGGPLPDIQYF
- TRBJ2-3 TRBV19 large TGTGCCACACGGTGGAGCGGAGATACGCAGTATTTT CATRWSGDTQYF